The following is a T cell receptor (beta chain) sequence with its context. Libraries were prepared by immunoSEQ multiplex PCR; TCRdb keeps only in-frame clonotypes and omits some of them. In the table there are around 45,000 clones, 80% to 90% of which are singletons. This sample stems from a study of T cell changes during pregnancy in multiple sclerosis. The CDR3 is made up of 15 amino acids. V dropped 4 bases and J dropped 4; count of bases not matched to a gene: 5. From germline, CDR1 is SGDLS and CDR2 YYNGEE. This clonotype originated in a female donor with multiple sclerosis, enrolled in a pregnancy study. The source material was CD8+ T cells from peripheral blood mononuclear cells, sampled in the second trimester of pregnancy. The chain couples TRBV9 to TRBJ2-3, with 11 bases aligning to TRBD2. CDR3 protein: CASSPSGGYSDTQYF. In DNA, the CDR3 is TGTGCCAGCAGCCCTAGCGGGGGGTACTCAGATACGCAGTATTTT.